The 9 T cell receptor beta chains below come from one sample, sequenced in a study of immune evolution from preneoplasia to lung adenocarcinoma. Assay: immunoSEQ multiplex PCR; the TCRdb copy retains only in-frame clones and omits some. The table records several thousand clones, around four fifths of them present only once. Specimen: FFPE lung adenocarcinoma in situ tissue. The receptors come from an older donor with lung adenocarcinoma.

The chain links TRBV7-2 to TRBJ1-2; no definite D call. The CDR3 is made up of 13 amino acids. Between the trimmed V and J ends, which lost 5 bases and 2 bases, there was a span of 9 bases. Per germline, CDR1 SGHTA and CDR2 FQGNSA. The CDR3 here is CASSIDWNYGYTF. CDR3 DNA sequence: TGTGCCAGCAGCATTGACTGGAACTATGGCTACACCTTC.

The chain carries TRBV2 and TRBJ2-7; TRBD1 aligns across 12 bases. Trimming cost V 6 bases and J 7 bases; bases outside gene matches: 10. This CDR3 is 15 amino acids long. The germline V gene has CDR1 SNHLY and CDR2 FYNNEI. The CDR3 sequence is CASRAGTGGLNEQYF. Written as DNA, the CDR3 is TGTGCCAGCAGAGCCGGGACAGGGGGCTTGAATGAGCAGTACTTC.

V is TRBV5-1 and J is TRBJ1-2; D might be TRBD1 (5 bases). Germline V CDR1 and CDR2: SGHRS, YFSETQ. The V and J ends lost 4 bases and 2 bases respectively, with 15 bases between them. The CDR3 has 15 residues. DNA for the CDR3: TGCGCCAGCAGCCCCGCCACAGGTTTGAACTATGGCTACACCTTC. It yields the protein CASSPATGLNYGYTF.

The rearrangement joins TRBV7-8 to TRBJ2-5, with 10 bases that match TRBD2. The assigned J gene may be wrong: the sequence end matches TRBJ2-7 better. This CDR3 has 16 residues. CDR1 is SGHVS and CDR2 is FQNEAQ in the germline V gene. DNA of the CDR3: TGTGCCAGCAGCTTAGCATGGGGACTAGCGTCGTACGAGCAGTACTTC. This gives the protein CASSLAWGLASYEQYF.

On this clone: The junction departs from germline at one end; a sequencing error may be responsible. This chain uses TRBV6-7 with TRBJ2-2; a possible D gene is TRBD1 (6 bases). TRBV6-7 is noted as an ORF with a role that remains uncertain. The CDR3 has 16 amino acids. CDR3 sequence reads: CASSPFSTGNTRELFF. CDR3 DNA sequence: TGTGCCAGCAGCCCCTTCAGCACAGGGAACACCAGGGAGCTGTTTTTT.

The CDR3 protein is CASSYRGPQLSEQFF. CDR3 nucleotides: TGCGCCAGCAGCTACCGGGGCCCCCAATTAAGTGAGCAGTTCTTC. J is TRBJ2-1 and V is TRBV5-1; D may correspond to TRBD1 or TRBD2 (5 bases each). The germline gives CDR1 SGHRS, CDR2 YFSETQ. CDR3 length: 15 amino acids. The ends were cut back, 3 bases at V and 9 bases at J, with 19 bases in the middle.

The V call is TRBV11-2, the J call TRBJ2-3; D remains ambiguous. Germline V gives CDR1 SGHAT, CDR2 FQNNGV. Trimming removed 1 base at V and 1 base at J, with 6 bases between. The CDR3 has 14 residues. CDR3 in DNA: TGTGCCAGCAGCTTAGGTGTGGGCACAGATACGCAGTATTTT. It specifies CASSLGVGTDTQYF.

The gene calls are TRBV11-2 and TRBJ2-7, with 8 bases matching TRBD1. The CDR3 totals 16 residues. V gave up 3 bases and J gave up 3 bases; unmatched junction bases: 10. CDR1 is SGHAT, CDR2 FQNNGV, per germline. The CDR3 nucleotides read TGTGCCAGCAGCTTGTGGCAGGGGGCTCTAGTCTACGAGCAGTACTTC. Protein sequence: CASSLWQGALVYEQYF.

This clone was detected only once. This chain joins TRBV10-2 and TRBJ1-5; 7 nucleotides match TRBD1. After removal of 6 bases from V and 6 bases from J, the junction contained 5 bases not matched to a gene. CDR3 length equals 13 residues. CDR1 is WSHSY, CDR2 SAAADI, per germline. CDR3 nucleotide sequence: TGCGCCAGCAGGGGAACAGGGGCTCAGCCCCAGCATTTT. This encodes CASRGTGAQPQHF.